This T cell receptor (beta chain) was profiled in a study of shared clonotypes between healthy human individuals. TCRdb's table, derived via immunoSEQ multiplex PCR, lists solely in-frame clones and lacks some. The data contain about 450,000 clones, roughly three quarters of them seen just once; the ten biggest clones take up over 10%. The sequence derives from a woman aged 40 to 50 in good health. Some clones in this sample may be carry-over from other donors' samples. The sequenced sample consisted of PBMCs.

The DNA for the CDR3 is TGTGCCAGCAGCTTAGAGGCAGGGTGGGGGCCTAGCAATCAGCCCCAGCATTTT. Its translation: CASSLEAGWGPSNQPQHF. The V and J genes are TRBV7-2 and TRBJ1-5, with D possibly matching TRBD1 (6 bases). Germline CDR1 and CDR2: SGHTA and FQGNSA. Trimming removed 1 base from V and 0 bases from J, with 16 bases in between. The CDR3 runs 18 residues.